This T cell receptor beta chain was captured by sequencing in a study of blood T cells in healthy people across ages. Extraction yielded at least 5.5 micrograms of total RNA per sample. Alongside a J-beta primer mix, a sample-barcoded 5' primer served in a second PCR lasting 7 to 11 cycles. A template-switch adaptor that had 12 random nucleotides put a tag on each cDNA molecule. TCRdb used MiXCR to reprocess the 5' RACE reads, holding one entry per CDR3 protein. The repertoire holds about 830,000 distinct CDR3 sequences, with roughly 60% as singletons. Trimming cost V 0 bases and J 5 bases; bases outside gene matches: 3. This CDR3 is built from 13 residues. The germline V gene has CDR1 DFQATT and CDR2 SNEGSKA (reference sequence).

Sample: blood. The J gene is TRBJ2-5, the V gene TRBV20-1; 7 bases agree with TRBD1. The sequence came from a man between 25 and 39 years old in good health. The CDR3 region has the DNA TGCAGTGCTAGAGAGACAGGGCTGGAGACCCAGTACTTC. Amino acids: CSARETGLETQYF.